The 27 T cell receptor beta chains presented below share a single source sample, sequenced in a study of T cells in Graves' hyperthyroidism and ophthalmopathy. The investigators amplified TCR beta CDR3 regions from RNA transcripts. The HTBI primer set served for first-round RT-PCR of the TCR CDR3. TCRdb reprocessed the multiplex PCR reads with MiXCR, giving one entry per CDR3 protein. The table has 540,000 or so distinct CDR3 sequences, 40% to 55% seen once. Sequenced material: peripheral blood or thyroid tissue (not recorded which). The receptor set was obtained from an adult woman with Graves' disease, either hyperthyroidism or ophthalmopathy (not recorded which).

This chain connects TRBV7-6 to TRBJ2-6; no reliable D call. Trimming pared 4 bases from V and 0 bases from J, leaving 7 bases between. The CDR3 consists of 15 residues. Germline V lookup: CDR1 SGHVS, CDR2 FNYEAQ. CDR3 region: CASSSQFSGANVLTF. The DNA of the CDR3 is TGTGCCAGCAGCTCACAGTTCTCTGGGGCCAACGTCCTGACTTTC.

This clonotype was seen a few times. This may come from a read error, since a much larger clone is one base off. The CDR3 DNA sequence: TGTGCCCTCAGTGGTTCGACTAGCGGGAGAAGTTACTTC. This codes for CALSGSTSGRSYF. The rearrangement uses TRBV10-3 and TRBJ2-7, with TRBD2 identical over 12 bases. The CDR3 is 13 amino acids. Per the germline V gene, CDR1 is ENHRY and CDR2 is SYGVKD.

A note on this clonotype: A read error is possible here, since a much larger clone lies one base away. The chain carries TRBV7-9 and TRBJ2-2; TRBD2 agrees at 9 bases. From germline, CDR1 is SEHNR and CDR2 FQNEAQ (reference sequence). This CDR3 has 15 residues. The CDR3 region is CASTLAGVNTGELFF. CDR3 DNA: TGTGCCAGCACCTTAGCGGGAGTGAACACCGGGGAGCTGTTTTTT.

This clonotype was seen only a few times. This chain uses TRBV29-1 with TRBJ1-6; TRBD1 agrees at 7 bases. CDR3 size: 15 residues. In germline, CDR1 is SQVTM, CDR2 ANQGSEA. Trimming removed 3 bases from V and 5 bases from J; junction bases left unmatched: 7. This chain's CDR3 is CSVDTGAGDNSPLHF. The CDR3 region has the DNA TGCAGCGTTGACACAGGGGCAGGGGATAATTCACCCCTCCACTTT. Full variable domain (remainder filled in from reference TRBV29-1 and TRBJ1-6): SAVISQKPSRDICQRGTSLTIQCQVDSQVTMMFWYRQQPGQSLTLIATANQGSEATYESGFVIDKFPISRPNLTFSTLTVSNMSPEDSSIYLCSVDTGAGDNSPLHFGNGTRLTVT.

V and J are TRBV7-9 and TRBJ2-5, with 8 bases that match TRBD2. V shed 4 bases and J 3 bases; nucleotides not matched to a gene: 10. Germline assignment: CDR1 SEHNR and CDR2 FQNEAQ (reference sequence). This CDR3 spans 16 amino acids. In nucleotides, the CDR3 is TGTGCCAGCAGCTCTAGCGGGTGGACAGCAAAAGAGACCCAGTACTTC. It yields the protein CASSSSGWTAKETQYF.

The sample holds a few counts of this clonotype. This sequence joins TRBV10-3 and TRBJ2-7; D gene unclear. Germline loops: CDR1 ENHRY, CDR2 SYGVKD. This CDR3 is built from 8 residues. V was clipped by 2 bases and J by 11 bases, with 1 base between them. This chain's CDR3 is CAISEEYF. CDR3 DNA sequence: TGTGCCATCAGTGAGGAGTACTTC.

The chain employs TRBV14 and TRBJ1-1; D gene unclear. The germline gives CDR1 SGHDN, CDR2 FVKESK. This CDR3 has 13 residues. Trimming pared 1 base from V and 4 bases from J, leaving 7 bases between. CDR3 residues: CASSQVKFTEAFF. CDR3 coding DNA: TGTGCCAGCAGCCAAGTTAAGTTCACTGAAGCTTTCTTT.

Ten or more counts support this clonotype. The chain carries TRBV7-2 and TRBJ2-7; TRBD2 matches 14 bases. The J segment lost 6 bases and the V segment lost 4 bases, leaving 5 bases of the junction unmatched. The CDR3 loop spans 15 amino acids. Germline V gene sequence: CDR1 SGHTA, CDR2 FQGNSA. CDR3 in amino acids: CASSSGTSGSLEQYF. The CDR3 DNA follows: TGTGCCAGCAGCTCAGGGACTAGCGGGAGTCTCGAGCAGTACTTC. The full variable domain, with the rest looked up from reference TRBV7-2 and TRBJ2-7, is GAGVSQSPSNKVTEKGKDVELRCDPISGHTALYWYRQSLGQGLEFLIYFQGNSAPDKSGLPSDRFSAERTGGSVSTLTIQRTQQEDSAVYLCASSSGTSGSLEQYFGPGTRLTVT.

To note about this clonotype: A junction end diverges from the germline sequence, so it may reflect a read error. The chain combines TRBV10-3 with TRBJ2-5, with 12 bases lining up with TRBD2. This CDR3 comprises 18 residues. Per germline, CDR1 ENHRY and CDR2 SYGVKD. The CDR3 DNA reads TGTGCCATCAGTGGTCTGGCTAGCGGGGGGGCAGTGCGAGAGACCCAGCACTTC. Translated: CAISGLASGGAVRETQHF.

This clonotype was detected many times. The rearrangement joins TRBV6-2 or TRBV6-3 to TRBJ1-1; 7 bases align to TRBD1. V was clipped by 7 bases and J by 0 bases; unmatched bases: 11. CDR3 length: 16 amino acids. In germline, CDR1 is MNHEY, CDR2 SVGEGT. The DNA for the CDR3 is TGTGCCAGCACTCCTTCGCCCGGGACAGTGAACACTGAAGCTTTCTTT. It is translated as CASTPSPGTVNTEAFF.

This chain uses TRBV15 with TRBJ2-5, with a weak D call TRBD2 (6 bases). The CDR3 loop spans 16 amino acids. The V end lost 1 base, the J end lost 3 bases, and 15 bases lay between the germline ends. CDR1 is LNHNV, CDR2 YYDKDF, per germline (reference sequence). CDR3 sequence: CATSRVGRGVEETQYF. Here the CDR3 DNA reads TGTGCCACCAGCAGAGTCGGGAGAGGGGTAGAAGAGACCCAGTACTTC.

This clonotype occurred many times. The CDR3 sequence: CASSSGQGVHSYEQYF. The CDR3 nucleotides are TGTGCCAGCAGCTCTGGACAGGGGGTACACTCTTACGAGCAGTACTTC. The J gene is TRBJ2-7, the V gene TRBV7-9; TRBD1 matches 10 bases. There are 16 residues in the CDR3. V dropped 4 bases and J dropped 4; count of bases not matched to a gene: 10. Germline V CDR1 and CDR2: SEHNR, FQNEAQ (reference sequence). Filled out from reference TRBV7-9 and TRBJ2-7, the complete variable domain reads DTGVSQNPRHKITKRGQNVTFRCDPISEHNRLYWYRQTLGQGPEFLTYFQNEAQLEKSRLLSDRFSAERPKGSFSTLEIQRTEQGDSAMYLCASSSGQGVHSYEQYFGPGTRLTVT.

This clonotype appeared many times. The chain employs TRBV5-6 and TRBJ1-2, with D unresolved. The ends were cut back, 1 base at V and 7 bases at J, with 11 bases in the middle. Per the germline V gene, CDR1 is SGHDT and CDR2 is YYEEEE. This CDR3 spans 13 amino acids. The CDR3 DNA is TGTGCCAGCAGCTTGTTGGCTAATGGTGGCTACACCTTC. Protein: CASSLLANGGYTF.

The chain combines TRBV7-2 with TRBJ1-1; D may be TRBD1 (5 bases). Germline V gene lookup returns CDR1 SGHTA and CDR2 FQGNSA. The CDR3 has 13 residues. With 10 bases removed from V and 1 base from J, the gap between germline ends came to 13 bases. The CDR3 loop reads CATPGRANTEAFF. CDR3 nucleotide sequence: TGTGCCACGCCGGGACGGGCGAACACTGAAGCTTTCTTT. The full variable domain, with the rest looked up from reference TRBV7-2 and TRBJ1-1, is GAGVSQSPSNKVTEKGKDVELRCDPISGHTALYWYRQSLGQGLEFLIYFQGNSAPDKSGLPSDRFSAERTGGSVSTLTIQRTQQEDSAVYLCATPGRANTEAFFGQGTRLTVV.

The rearrangement links TRBV7-3 to TRBJ1-2; D perhaps matches TRBD1 (5 bases). Trimming pared 5 bases from V and 14 bases from J, leaving 18 bases between. Germline V gene lookup returns CDR1 SGHTA and CDR2 FQGTGA. The CDR3 length is 12 residues. Here the CDR3 reads CASSQSGRGQTF. The DNA for the CDR3 is TGTGCCAGCAGCCAGTCGGGGAGGGGCCAAACCTTC.

There are many counts of this clonotype. The chain recombines TRBV11-2 with TRBJ2-2; D might be TRBD1 (6 bases). The germline gives CDR1 SGHAT, CDR2 FQNNGV. This CDR3 comprises 15 residues. Trimming stripped 8 bases from V and 4 bases from J, with 17 bases between. CDR3 loop: CASRYGRGFTGELFF. In nucleotides, the CDR3 is TGTGCCAGCCGTTACGGAAGGGGGTTCACCGGGGAGCTGTTTTTT.

This clonotype was counted at least ten times. The chain uses TRBV2 and TRBJ2-2; D is ambiguous. The CDR3 runs to 18 residues. Germline-derived CDR1 and CDR2 are SNHLY and FYNNEI. Trimming took off 1 base at V and 7 bases at J, with 22 bases between the two ends. CDR3 region: CASSEGYFLRSRGGELFF. In DNA, the CDR3 is TGTGCCAGCAGTGAAGGTTATTTCCTGCGGTCGCGAGGCGGGGAGCTGTTTTTT.

There are many counts of this clonotype. The V call is TRBV7-9, the J call TRBJ2-7; 9 bases are a match to TRBD2. The CDR3 totals 18 residues. Germline V gene lookup returns CDR1 SEHNR and CDR2 FQNEAQ (reference sequence). V was pared by 4 bases and J by 0 bases, with 13 bases of the junction left unmatched. The CDR3 reads CASSSLLDSSGTSYEQYF. The CDR3 bases are TGTGCCAGCAGCTCGCTCTTGGACTCTAGCGGGACCTCCTACGAGCAGTACTTC.

This clonotype has just a few counts. V and J are TRBV7-2 and TRBJ1-5; D ambiguous. Germline values: CDR1 SGHTA, CDR2 FQGNSA. Trimming took 5 bases from V and 11 from J, leaving 13 bases between them. This CDR3 comprises 12 residues. The CDR3 nucleotides are TGTGCCAGCAGCACTGCCGGGTTGGCCCAGCATTTT. This gives the protein CASSTAGLAQHF.

Only a few counts were recorded for this clonotype. The chain joins TRBV5-5 to TRBJ2-5; 8 bases map to TRBD2. V shed 7 bases, J shed 5 bases, and the junction held 7 bases outside the gene matches. CDR1 is SGHKS, CDR2 YYEKEE, per germline (reference sequence). The CDR3 is made up of 13 amino acids. The CDR3 sequence: CASRGGPSETQYF. CDR3 coding DNA: TGTGCCAGCCGGGGGGGGCCTTCGGAGACCCAGTACTTC. Full variable domain (missing parts from reference TRBV5-5 and TRBJ2-5): DAGVTQSPTHLIKTRGQQVTLRCSPISGHKSVSWYQQVLGQGPQFIFQYYEKEERGRGNFPDRFSARQFPNYSSELNVNALLLGDSALYLCASRGGPSETQYFGPGTRLLVL.

The rearrangement joins TRBV7-2 to TRBJ1-4; D unclear. The CDR3 covers 13 residues. V lost 10 bases and J 6 bases, leaving 15 bases between the germline ends. Per germline, CDR1 SGHTA and CDR2 FQGNSA. The CDR3 region is CAIQTAPDEKLFF. The CDR3 nucleotides are TGTGCCATACAGACGGCTCCCGATGAAAAACTGTTTTTT.

Ten or more counts support this clonotype. The rearrangement uses TRBV5-1 and TRBJ2-7; the match to TRBD2 covers 11 bases. The germline CDR1 and CDR2 sequences are SGHRS and YFSETQ. The CDR3 runs 19 residues. Germline trimming cut 3 bases from V and 5 bases from J; bases unmatched to any gene: 19. The CDR3 DNA sequence: TGCGCCAGCAGCTACCGACTGAGAACACAACTAGCGGGAGCCAACGAGCAGTACTTC. Translated: CASSYRLRTQLAGANEQYF.

The rearrangement joins TRBV10-3 to TRBJ1-5, with D perhaps matching TRBD1 (5 bases). This CDR3 has 13 amino acids. V was shortened by 6 bases and J by 5 bases, with 11 bases between the two germline ends. CDR1 is ENHRY, CDR2 SYGVKD, per germline. CDR3 region: CAIRGREDQPQHF. The DNA of the CDR3 is TGTGCCATCAGGGGCAGGGAAGATCAGCCCCAGCATTTT.

The chain links TRBV7-8 to TRBJ1-5, with D perhaps matching TRBD1 (6 bases). The germline gives CDR1 SGHVS, CDR2 FQNEAQ. CDR3 length: 16 residues. V was shortened by 6 bases and J by 0 bases, with 15 bases between the two germline ends. CDR3 protein: CASRDGTLHSNQPQHF. CDR3 sequence (DNA): TGTGCCAGCAGAGACGGGACACTCCATAGCAATCAGCCCCAGCATTTT.

This clonotype was counted at least ten times. The chain joins TRBV7-9 to TRBJ1-4; D call uncertain. V was clipped by 1 base and J by 7 bases, with 7 bases between them. Germline CDR1 SEHNR, CDR2 FQNEAQ (reference sequence). The CDR3 consists of 13 residues. CDR3 DNA: TGTGCCAGCAGCTTAGGGACGGCTGAAAAACTGTTTTTT. Amino acid sequence: CASSLGTAEKLFF.

In this sample, this clonotype turned up many times. This chain joins TRBV7-9 and TRBJ1-4; TRBD1 agrees at 7 bases. Looked up from germline, CDR1 is SEHNR and CDR2 is FQNEAQ (reference sequence). CDR3 length: 16 residues. V trimming: 5 bases; J trimming: 6 bases; junction bases outside the gene matches: 12. The CDR3 bases are TGTGCCAGCAGCCAACGCGAGTCAGGGGGGGATGAAAAACTGTTTTTT. This translates into CASSQRESGGDEKLFF.

The sample holds a few counts of this clonotype. The chain recombines TRBV7-8 with TRBJ2-7, with TRBD2 matching over 7 bases. TRBJ2-1 matches the DNA end more closely, so the J call is doubtful. Per germline, CDR1 SGHVS and CDR2 FQNEAQ. The length of the CDR3 is 16 residues. CDR3 bases: TGTGCCAGCAGACCCCTGCGGGGGAGAGGACACAATGAGCAGTTCTTC. Protein product: CASRPLRGRGHNEQFF.